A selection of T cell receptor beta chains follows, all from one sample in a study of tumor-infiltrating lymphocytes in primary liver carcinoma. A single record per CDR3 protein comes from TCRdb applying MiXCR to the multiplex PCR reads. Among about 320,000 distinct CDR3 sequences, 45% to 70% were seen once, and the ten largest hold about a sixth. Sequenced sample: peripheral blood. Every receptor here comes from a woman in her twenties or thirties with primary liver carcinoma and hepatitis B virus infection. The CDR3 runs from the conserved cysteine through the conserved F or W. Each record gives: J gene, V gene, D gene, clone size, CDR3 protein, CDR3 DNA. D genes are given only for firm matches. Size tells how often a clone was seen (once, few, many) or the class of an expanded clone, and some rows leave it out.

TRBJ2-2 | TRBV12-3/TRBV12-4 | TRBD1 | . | CASRTSDRGRNGELVF | TGTGCCAGCAGGACATCGGACAGGGGTCGCAACGGGGAGCTGGTTTTT
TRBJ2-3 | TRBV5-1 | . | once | CASSLVWTLLDRTDTQYF | TGCGCCAGCAGCTTGGTTTGGACACTTCTAGACCGCACAGATACGCAGTATTTT
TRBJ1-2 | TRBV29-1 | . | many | CSVGDSRPGVSYGYTF | TGCAGCGTTGGGGATTCGAGACCGGGGGTTTCATATGGCTACACCTTC
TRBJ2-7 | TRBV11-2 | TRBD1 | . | CAGSWDRGHEQYF | TGTGCCGGCAGCTGGGACAGGGGGCATGAGCAGTACTTC
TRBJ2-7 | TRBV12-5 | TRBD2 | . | CAGGLAGTSGIGTPLEQYF | TGTGCTGGTGGTTTGGCCGGGACTAGCGGGATAGGTACGCCTTTGGAGCAGTACTTC
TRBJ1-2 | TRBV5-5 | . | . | CASSITAAGGYTF | TGTGCCAGCAGCATTACCGCGGCTGGAGGCTACACCTTC
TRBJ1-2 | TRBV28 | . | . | CASRNREHGYTF | TGTGCCAGCAGAAACAGGGAACATGGCTACACCTTC
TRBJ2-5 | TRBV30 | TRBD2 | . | CAWGGAAGQETQYF | TGTGCCTGGGGAGGAGCAGCGGGGCAAGAGACCCAGTACTTC
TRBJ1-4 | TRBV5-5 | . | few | CASSLKRGVSEKLFF | TGTGCCAGCAGCTTGAAAAGGGGAGTAAGCGAAAAACTGTTTTTT
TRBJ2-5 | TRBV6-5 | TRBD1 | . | CASSSRGRGETQYF | TGTGCCAGCAGTAGCAGGGGGCGCGGGGAGACCCAGTACTTC
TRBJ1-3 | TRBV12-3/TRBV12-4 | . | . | CVSSLNSGNTIYF | TGTGTCAGCAGTTTGAACTCTGGAAATACCATATATTTT
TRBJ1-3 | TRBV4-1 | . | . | CASSQGMGGSGNTIFF | TGCGCCAGCAGTCAAGGAATGGGGGGCTCTGGAAACACCATATTTTTT
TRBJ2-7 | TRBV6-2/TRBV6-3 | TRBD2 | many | CASRPGLGYYEQYF | TGTGCCAGCAGACCTGGACTAGGGTATTACGAGCAGTACTTC
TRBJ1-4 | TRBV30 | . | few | CAWSDSAGKLFF | TGTGCCTGGAGTGATTCGGCGGGAAAACTGTTTTTT